The subject of this entry is one T cell receptor beta chain. There are a few counts of this clone. There is no known antigen for this receptor. Nothing much larger sits one base from this clone, and base qualities are not available. The record originates from a study of control samples from healthy donors and cancer patients (dated by TCRdb to between 2020 and 2021). Libraries were built with the immunoSEQ multiplex PCR assay. TCRdb obtained this table from immuneACCESS and retained in-frame rearrangements with V and J assigned. These tables miss some clones; where compared with another copy, unresolved V genes account for less than half of the shortfall, and the remainder is unexplained. The sample includes about 150,000 clones, with approximately 93% observed a single time. The top ten constitute 2% to 2.5% of the sample. Clipping removes 4 bases from V and 5 bases from J, with 3 as the unmatched junction base count. CDR1 and CDR2 were assigned from the germline V gene (reference sequence) as WNHNN and SYGVQD. Spanning cysteine to phenylalanine, the CDR3 consists of 14 amino acids. The entry retains the CDR3 DNA only, 42 bases that are in frame from base 1.

The receptor was isolated from a man aged 50-59 years in good health. The rearranged chain carries TRBV10-1 and TRBJ2-7, with 12 middle bases fitting TRBD1. Material for sequencing was blood. The DNA sequence is given as TGCGCCAGCAGTGTGGGGACAGGGGGCCACGAGCAGTACTTC. Its protein is CASSVGTGGHEQYF.